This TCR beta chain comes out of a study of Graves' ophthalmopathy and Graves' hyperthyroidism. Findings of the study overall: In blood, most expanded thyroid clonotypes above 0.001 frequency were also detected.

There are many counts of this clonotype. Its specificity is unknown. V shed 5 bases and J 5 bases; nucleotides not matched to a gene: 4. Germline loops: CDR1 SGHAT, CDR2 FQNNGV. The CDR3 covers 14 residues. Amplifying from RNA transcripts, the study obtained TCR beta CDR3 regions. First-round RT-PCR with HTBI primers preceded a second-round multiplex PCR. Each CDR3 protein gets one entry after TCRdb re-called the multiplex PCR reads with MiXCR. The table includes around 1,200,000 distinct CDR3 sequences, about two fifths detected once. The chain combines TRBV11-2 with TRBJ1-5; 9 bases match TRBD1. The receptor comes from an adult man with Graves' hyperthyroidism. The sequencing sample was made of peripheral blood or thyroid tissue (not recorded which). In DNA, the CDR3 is TGTGCCAGCAGCCCAGGGACAGGGCATCAGCCCCAGCATTTT. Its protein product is CASSPGTGHQPQHF.